A single sample gave rise to the 18 T cell receptor beta chains below, sequenced in a study of cytomegalovirus exposure and HLA in healthy donors. In the PCR, 60 Vbeta and 13 Jbeta primers were used. Measured with immunoSEQ multiplex PCR; TCRdb has only the in-frame clones, and not every one. The data show more than 150,000 clones, over 65% seen once. The sample taken for sequencing was PBMCs. The receptors were gathered from a young man in good health and CMV-seronegative.

This chain connects TRBV5-4 to TRBJ1-1; D may be TRBD1 (5 bases). This CDR3 spans 15 amino acids. Between the trimmed V and J ends, which lost 3 bases and 1 base, there was a span of 13 bases. Germline CDR1 is SGHNT and CDR2 is YYREEE (reference sequence). For the CDR3, the DNA is TGTGCCAGCAGCTGGGGGGTACAGGCGAACACTGAAGCTTTCTTT. This gives the protein CASSWGVQANTEAFF. Combining the CDR3 with reference TRBV5-4 and TRBJ1-1 gives the whole variable domain ETGVTQSPTHLIKTRGQQVTLRCSSQSGHNTVSWYQQALGQGPQFIFQYYREEENGRGNFPPRFSGLQFPNYSSELNVNALELDDSALYLCASSWGVQANTEAFFGQGTRLTVV.

The V call is TRBV5-1, the J call TRBJ2-2; 9 bases match TRBD2. The J segment lost 4 bases and the V segment lost 2 bases, leaving 9 bases of the junction unmatched. CDR3 size: 17 residues. Germline loops: CDR1 SGHRS, CDR2 YFSETQ. The CDR3 bases are TGCGCCAGCAGCTTTTCGACTAGCGGAGCCCCCACCGGGGAGCTGTTTTTT. This translates into CASSFSTSGAPTGELFF.

This clone was seen only once. CDR3 nucleotides: TGTGCCAGCAGCCTACAGGGGACCTATGGCTACACCTTC. This codes for CASSLQGTYGYTF. The chain has TRBV7-2 and TRBJ1-2, with 7 bases lining up with TRBD1. This CDR3 is built from 13 residues. Germline V gene data show CDR1 as SGHTA and CDR2 as FQGNSA. V was clipped by 5 bases and J by 4 bases; unmatched bases: 4.

In the case of this clone: The same CDR3 can be traced to other DNA sequences in this sample. The chain joins TRBV19 to TRBJ2-7, with TRBD1 matching 7 bases. CDR3 length: 14 amino acids. The V gene's germline CDR1 is LNHDA and CDR2 SQIVND (reference sequence). After removal of 5 bases from V and 3 bases from J, the junction contained 7 bases not matched to a gene. The chain's CDR3 is CASSPGTASYEQYF. DNA for the CDR3: TGTGCCAGTAGTCCCGGGACAGCCAGCTACGAGCAGTACTTC.

The gene calls are TRBV20-1 and TRBJ1-2, with D unclear. CDR3 length: 10 residues. V was cut by 5 bases and J by 8 bases, with 9 bases left in between. Germline V gives CDR1 DFQATT, CDR2 SNEGSKA (reference sequence). In DNA, the CDR3 is TGCAGTGCTGCCCCTCGGGGCTACACCTTC. Residues: CSAAPRGYTF.

In the case of this clone: The identical CDR3 is also encoded by other nucleotide sequences in the sample. This chain uses TRBV29-1 with TRBJ2-2, with 12 bases matching TRBD2. There are 15 residues in the CDR3. Germline V lookup: CDR1 SQVTM, CDR2 ANQGSEA. With V trimmed by 4 bases and J by 5 bases, 5 bases remained unmatched. The CDR3 sequence is CSVGRLAGDTGELFF. The CDR3 coding sequence is TGCAGCGTTGGACGACTAGCGGGAGATACCGGGGAGCTGTTTTTT.

The V gene is TRBV4-2, the J gene TRBJ1-1, with 9 bases matching TRBD1. Germline trimming cut 5 bases from V and 0 bases from J; bases unmatched to any gene: 4. There are 15 residues in the CDR3. CDR1 LGHNA and CDR2 YNFKEQ come from the germline V gene. This CDR3 is CASSRDRAMNTEAFF. DNA for the CDR3: TGTGCCAGCAGCAGGGACAGGGCCATGAACACTGAAGCTTTCTTT.

This rearrangement joins TRBV7-9 to TRBJ1-1; D ambiguous. The CDR3 has 12 amino acids. The germline V gene encodes CDR1 SEHNR and CDR2 FQNEAQ (reference sequence). The V end lost 8 bases, the J end lost 5 bases, and 12 bases lay between the germline ends. As DNA, the CDR3 is TGTGCCAGCGGGCCCCTTCGGACTGAAGCTTTCTTT. Its protein product is CASGPLRTEAFF. The full variable domain, rest sourced from reference TRBV7-9 and TRBJ1-1, is DTGVSQNPRHKITKRGQNVTFRCDPISEHNRLYWYRQTLGQGPEFLTYFQNEAQLEKSRLLSDRFSAERPKGSFSTLEIQRTEQGDSAMYLCASGPLRTEAFFGQGTRLTVV.

CDR3 nucleotides: TGTGCCAGTAGTTACGACGGTGGGCCAACTAATGAAAAACTGTTTTTT. It yields the protein CASSYDGGPTNEKLFF. This chain uses TRBV19 with TRBJ1-4; D is uncertain. Germline CDR1 reads LNHDA; CDR2 reads SQIVND (reference sequence). V lost 5 bases to trimming and J lost 0 bases, with 13 bases between them. The CDR3 sequence is 16 residues long.

The table lists this clone with a count of one. The CDR3 nucleotides read TGTGCCACCAGCAGAGATGGGCAGGGTTTGGCTGAAGCTTTCTTT. Translation: CATSRDGQGLAEAFF. V usage is TRBV15 and J usage is TRBJ1-1, with a weak D call TRBD1 (5 bases). The CDR3 consists of 15 residues. V lost 0 bases and J 6 bases, leaving 14 bases between the germline ends. Germline V CDR1 and CDR2: LNHNV, YYDKDF (reference sequence).

The chain uses TRBV7-9 and TRBJ2-6; 7 positions agree with TRBD1. The ends lost 2 bases at V and 0 bases at J; junction bases unmatched: 10. The CDR3 has 19 residues. From germline, CDR1 is SEHNR and CDR2 FQNEAQ (reference sequence). The CDR3 spells CASSLSRGSDPSGANVLTF. DNA for the CDR3: TGTGCCAGCAGCTTAAGCAGGGGGTCCGACCCCTCTGGGGCCAACGTCCTGACTTTC.

The chain recombines TRBV29-1 with TRBJ1-1, with unresolved D. This CDR3 comprises 13 residues. With 5 bases removed from V and 3 bases from J, the gap between germline ends came to 13 bases. CDR1 and CDR2 from the germline V gene are SQVTM and ANQGSEA. The CDR3 DNA sequence: TGCAGCGTTAGGAGGGAGTTGGACACTGAAGCTTTCTTT. As protein: CSVRRELDTEAFF.

This chain joins TRBV6-5 and TRBJ1-3, with D tentatively TRBD1 (6 bases). The CDR3 has 15 amino acids. The V end was cut by 7 bases, the J end by 0 bases, with 13 bases between. CDR1 MNHEY and CDR2 SVGAGI come from the germline V gene. The CDR3: CASTKGTNSGNTIYF. CDR3 nucleotide sequence: TGTGCCAGCACCAAAGGGACAAACTCTGGAAACACCATATATTTT.

The sample holds one count of this clone. The chain recombines TRBV9 with TRBJ2-2; D might be TRBD1 (5 bases). The ends were cut back, 1 base at V and 8 bases at J, with 15 bases in the middle. The CDR3 totals 15 residues. Germline loops: CDR1 SGDLS, CDR2 YYNGEE. In DNA form, the CDR3 reads TGTGCCAGCAGCGTAACCGGGCCCTCAGGGGGGGAGCTGTTTTTT. Its protein product is CASSVTGPSGGELFF.

J is TRBJ2-1 and V is TRBV7-9; 8 bases are shared with TRBD1. The CDR3 length is 15 residues. V lost 4 bases to trimming and J lost 8 bases; unmatched junction nucleotides: 10. Germline loops: CDR1 SEHNR, CDR2 FQNEAQ (reference sequence). The CDR3 is CASSSGGGMTDEQFF. The CDR3, as DNA: TGTGCCAGCAGCTCAGGGGGCGGTATGACCGATGAGCAGTTCTTC.

This clone was detected only a few times. This chain links TRBV7-3 with TRBJ2-1, with 8 bases fitting TRBD2. Trimming took 2 bases from V and 9 from J; bases not matched to a gene: 12. This CDR3 has 16 amino acids. Germline assignment: CDR1 SGHTA and CDR2 FQGTGA. The CDR3 bases are TGTGCCAGCAGCTTAGGAGGACCGGGAGGGGGAGGTGAGCAGTTCTTC. Residues: CASSLGGPGGGGEQFF.

The V gene is TRBV18, the J gene TRBJ2-7, with TRBD1 as a possible D gene (6 bases). This CDR3 is built from 14 residues. Between the trimmed V and J ends, which lost 4 bases and 4 bases, there was a span of 14 bases. From germline, CDR1 is KGHSH and CDR2 LQKENI. The CDR3 loop is CASSRGAGVYEQYF. In nucleotides, the CDR3 is TGTGCCAGCTCACGGGGCGCAGGGGTGTACGAGCAGTACTTC.

This chain connects TRBV4-2 to TRBJ1-2; no clear D gene. With 0 bases removed from V and 4 bases from J, the gap between germline ends came to 12 bases. The germline gives CDR1 LGHNA, CDR2 YNFKEQ. There are 15 residues in the CDR3. CDR3 sequence (DNA): TGTGCCAGCAGCCAAGAGGTAGTGAGTCCCTATGGCTACACCTTC. Protein product: CASSQEVVSPYGYTF.